The rows below give T cell receptor beta chains drawn from one sample of a study of blood T cell repertoires in COVID-19. Measured with immunoSEQ multiplex PCR; TCRdb has only the in-frame clones, and not every one. The sample has approximately 450,000 clones, around 88% seen once. The material sequenced was peripheral blood. These receptor sequences come from a woman under 40 with acute or convalescent COVID-19. The CDR3 runs from the conserved cysteine through the conserved F or W. Clone size is stated in some rows and not others, as once, few, many or a class when expanded.

size: -
J: TRBJ2-1
V: TRBV4-1
CDR3: CASSRRDSTNEQFF

size: -
J: TRBJ1-1
V: TRBV6-2/TRBV6-3
CDR3: CASSPLGAGGRNTEAFF

size: few
J: TRBJ2-2
V: TRBV27
CDR3: CASSLTGTSGNTGELFF

size: -
J: TRBJ1-6
V: TRBV28
CDR3: CAIKTGSSPLHF

size: -
J: TRBJ2-7
V: TRBV5-4
CDR3: CASTTDRANEQYF

size: -
J: TRBJ2-7
V: TRBV28
CDR3: CATLGYEQYF

size: -
J: TRBJ1-5
V: TRBV30
CDR3: CACTGQNNQPQHF

size: -
J: TRBJ2-6
V: TRBV4-1
CDR3: CASSPKGQQDLSGANVLTF

size: -
J: TRBJ2-7
V: TRBV5-6
CDR3: CASSLAGQSPSYEQYF

size: -
J: TRBJ2-5
V: TRBV19
CDR3: CASSTQGLETQYF

size: -
J: TRBJ1-6
V: TRBV29-1
CDR3: CSARQGDNSPLHF

size: once
J: TRBJ2-2
V: TRBV19
CDR3: CATQQGTAGELFF

size: -
J: TRBJ2-7
V: TRBV5-5
CDR3: CASSSEAGPYEQYF

size: -
J: TRBJ2-2
V: TRBV5-6
CDR3: CASSITNTGELFF

size: -
J: TRBJ1-5
V: TRBV28
CDR3: CASSPGTGFGQPQHF

size: -
J: TRBJ2-1
V: TRBV19
CDR3: CASTPGLAGREQFF

size: once
J: TRBJ2-7
V: TRBV29-1
CDR3: CSVGTGSSYEQYF

size: -
J: TRBJ2-1
V: TRBV6-2/TRBV6-3
CDR3: CASSLTARGGLRSYNEQFF

size: -
J: TRBJ1-2
V: TRBV29-1
CDR3: CSVSTLGGGYGYTF

size: -
J: TRBJ1-1
V: TRBV15
CDR3: CATSIPGQPPGGAFF

size: -
J: TRBJ1-1
V: TRBV30
CDR3: CAWSPQGLNTEAFF

size: -
J: TRBJ2-7
V: TRBV5-1
CDR3: CASSAGQGASYEQYF

size: -
J: TRBJ1-2
V: TRBV4-1
CDR3: CASSQSGIQGGTHYGYTF

size: -
J: TRBJ1-1
V: TRBV29-1
CDR3: CSGTWDSRSAFF

size: -
J: TRBJ2-3
V: TRBV6-4
CDR3: CASSPQGPTDTQYF

size: -
J: TRBJ2-3
V: TRBV19
CDR3: CASSPTTSGGADTQYF

size: -
J: TRBJ2-7
V: TRBV30
CDR3: CAWSVRLQDYNEQYF

size: -
J: TRBJ2-3
V: TRBV28
CDR3: CASSRGGFTDTQYF

size: -
J: TRBJ1-5
V: TRBV6-1
CDR3: CASSEALGPNQPQHF

size: few
J: TRBJ2-2
V: TRBV5-1
CDR3: CASSLDRGPGELFF

size: -
J: TRBJ1-1
V: TRBV5-6
CDR3: CASSLAVNTEAFF

size: -
J: TRBJ2-1
V: TRBV7-8
CDR3: CASSLGGGPANEQFF

size: -
J: TRBJ1-2
V: TRBV5-1
CDR3: CASSLEAQTGGYTF

size: -
J: TRBJ2-2
V: TRBV4-1
CDR3: CASTRERYTGELFF

size: -
J: TRBJ2-2
V: TRBV7-7
CDR3: CASSSILDRGHTGELFF

size: -
J: TRBJ2-3
V: TRBV7-6
CDR3: CASSPLLWGGHDTQYF

size: -
J: TRBJ2-5
V: TRBV29-1
CDR3: CSVRGQGFGETQYF

size: -
J: TRBJ1-6
V: TRBV2
CDR3: CASSSFSSLHF

size: -
J: TRBJ2-1
V: TRBV15
CDR3: CATRSGGGYNEQFF

size: -
J: TRBJ2-1
V: TRBV5-8
CDR3: CASKDYKYNEQFF

size: -
J: TRBJ2-3
V: TRBV2
CDR3: CASSEGLAPDTQYF

size: -
J: TRBJ1-3
V: TRBV4-1
CDR3: CASSLRMNYGSSGNTIYF

size: -
J: TRBJ2-7
V: TRBV2
CDR3: CASRPAPGLAGGRSSYEQYF

size: few
J: TRBJ2-1
V: TRBV11-2
CDR3: CASSLQGSSSYNEQFF

size: -
J: TRBJ1-2
V: TRBV6-5
CDR3: CASRSQGVNGYTF

size: -
J: TRBJ1-2
V: TRBV19
CDR3: CASTLTSTNYGYTF

size: -
J: TRBJ2-2
V: TRBV10-2
CDR3: CASSEAGGGALTGELFF

size: -
J: TRBJ2-1
V: TRBV9
CDR3: CASSVRDNYNEQFF

size: -
J: TRBJ1-4
V: TRBV7-6
CDR3: CASSEVGTARYFRGEKLFF

size: -
J: TRBJ2-7
V: TRBV7-6
CDR3: CASSPRTSGAYEQYF

size: once
J: TRBJ1-5
V: TRBV21-1
CDR3: CASTLSDRGDNQPQHF

size: -
J: TRBJ1-2
V: TRBV3-1/TRBV3-2
CDR3: CASSQTEDYGYTF

size: -
J: TRBJ2-3
V: TRBV2
CDR3: CASSEARTPGVGDTQYF

size: -
J: TRBJ1-4
V: TRBV9
CDR3: CASSIGQGTNEKLFF

size: -
J: TRBJ2-5
V: TRBV7-9
CDR3: CASGSGSQETQYF

size: -
J: TRBJ1-6
V: TRBV28
CDR3: CASSLGQGKLNSPLHF

size: -
J: TRBJ1-4
V: TRBV28
CDR3: CASSLVWSAELFF

size: few
J: TRBJ1-1
V: TRBV5-1
CDR3: CASSLLGVNTEAFF

size: -
J: TRBJ2-7
V: TRBV27
CDR3: CASSGTTGVAYEQYF

size: -
J: TRBJ2-1
V: TRBV11-2
CDR3: CASLPLQRKLAGENEQFF